The 27 T cell receptor beta chains below all came from one sample that was sequenced in a study of blood T cell repertoires in COVID-19. TCRdb's copy holds only in-frame clones and misses some; the assay was immunoSEQ multiplex PCR. The sample includes over 120,000 clones, over 75% of them seen just once. Specimen: peripheral blood. The receptors derive from a man between 70 and 80 years old with acute or convalescent COVID-19.

The chain joins TRBV27 to TRBJ2-1; weak D call: TRBD2 (5 bases). Trimming removed 8 bases at V and 0 bases at J, with 14 bases between. Germline assignment: CDR1 MNHEY and CDR2 SMNVEV (reference sequence). CDR3 length equals 15 residues. The CDR3 DNA is TGTGCCAGCGGCGGAGCGGTGAGCTCCTACAATGAGCAGTTCTTC. This sequence encodes CASGGAVSSYNEQFF.

The rearrangement joins TRBV5-1 to TRBJ1-1; 7 nucleotides agree with TRBD1. Germline V gene sequence: CDR1 SGHRS, CDR2 YFSETQ. The V segment lost 3 bases and the J segment 5 bases; nucleotides outside the gene matches: 13. The CDR3 consists of 16 residues. As DNA, the CDR3 is TGCGCCAGCAGCTCCGGACAGGTAGCCCGGAATACTGAAGCTTTCTTT. This translates into CASSSGQVARNTEAFF.

As DNA, the CDR3 is TGCAGCGTGACCAGGGGGGTGGGCACTGAAGCTTTCTTT. As protein: CSVTRGVGTEAFF. This chain joins TRBV29-1 and TRBJ1-1; TRBD1 aligns across 7 bases. J was trimmed by 4 bases and V by 6 bases; bases with no gene match: 8. This CDR3 comprises 13 residues. Germline CDR1 reads SQVTM; CDR2 reads ANQGSEA.

The count of this clone is one. CDR3: CASSPKTGTSGGGSDTQYF. In DNA, the CDR3 is TGTGCCAGCAGTCCCAAAACCGGGACTAGCGGGGGAGGCTCAGATACGCAGTATTTT. The V call is TRBV6-6, the J call TRBJ2-3; 14 bases match TRBD2. Trimming at V came to 5 bases and at J to 4 bases, leaving 14 bases not matched to a gene. The CDR3 loop spans 19 amino acids. Germline CDR1 and CDR2: MNHNY and SVGAGI (reference sequence).

The rearrangement uses TRBV11-2 and TRBJ2-3; 8 bases match TRBD2. J lost 6 bases, V lost 5 bases, and 7 bases had no gene match. Germline assignment: CDR1 SGHAT and CDR2 FQNNGV. The CDR3 runs 14 residues. The CDR3 bases are TGTGCCAGCAGCCCTACAGCGGGGGCTGATACGCAGTATTTT. The encoded protein is CASSPTAGADTQYF.

This clone was counted only a few times. The genes are TRBV28 and TRBJ1-5, with 10 bases fitting TRBD1. With V trimmed by 4 bases and J by 7 bases, 13 bases remained unmatched. The CDR3 runs 17 residues. Germline V lookup: CDR1 MDHEN, CDR2 SYDVKM. CDR3 region: CASSWGTGVAIMQPQHF. The CDR3, as DNA: TGTGCCAGCAGTTGGGGGACAGGGGTCGCCATAATGCAGCCCCAGCATTTT.

The chain joins TRBV2 to TRBJ2-7; 12 bases are shared with TRBD1. This CDR3 comprises 15 residues. CDR1 is SNHLY and CDR2 is FYNNEI in the germline V gene. Unmatched junction bases numbered 11, after V lost 7 bases and J lost 7 bases. CDR3 nucleotides: TGTGCCAGCACCCCCCCGGGACAGGGGGCGGGTGAGCAGTACTTC. This sequence encodes CASTPPGQGAGEQYF.

The rearrangement links TRBV28 to TRBJ1-2; the D is unclear. Between the trimmed V and J ends, which lost 4 bases and 4 bases, there was a span of 22 bases. The CDR3 has 17 amino acids. Germline lookup yields CDR1 MDHEN and CDR2 SYDVKM. The CDR3 region has the DNA TGTGCCAGCAGTTCCCTTTCCGCGGACTCCCGAGGCTATGGCTACACCTTC. Translation: CASSSLSADSRGYGYTF.

This clone was detected only once. The chain links TRBV5-6 to TRBJ1-2; 7 nucleotides agree with TRBD1. Germline values: CDR1 SGHDT, CDR2 YYEEEE. This CDR3 spans 12 amino acids. V lost 4 bases, J lost 6 bases, and 3 bases stayed unmatched. The CDR3 bases are TGTGCCAGCAGCCCAGGGGGAGATGGCTACACCTTC. Protein: CASSPGGDGYTF.

CDR3 nucleotide sequence: TGTGCCAGCAGCGTAGTCGGGGGACCCCAGCATTTT. Protein: CASSVVGGPQHF. The chain links TRBV9 to TRBJ1-5; TRBD1 might be the D (5 bases). Trimming shortened V by 0 bases and J by 10 bases, and 8 bases separated the two germline ends. The germline CDR1 and CDR2 sequences are SGDLS and YYNGEE. The CDR3 covers 12 residues.

This clone appeared once. The CDR3 coding sequence is TGTGTCAGAAGCCAACAGGGCTGGGAGAGGAATTCACCCCTCCACTTT. Translation: CVRSQQGWERNSPLHF. This chain connects TRBV7-5 to TRBJ1-6; TRBD1 is the table's D call and was not checked against the DNA. TRBV7-5 is a pseudogene. The CDR3 length is 16 residues.

The chain employs TRBV7-2 and TRBJ2-3; 9 bases map to TRBD2. CDR3 length equals 16 residues. With V trimmed by 5 bases and J by 2 bases, 8 bases remained unmatched. CDR1 and CDR2 from the germline V gene are SGHTA and FQGNSA. In nucleotides, the CDR3 is TGTGCCAGCAGCGCCTTTAGCGGGGGTTACACAGATACGCAGTATTTT. Encoded protein: CASSAFSGGYTDTQYF.

In this sample, this clone turned up once. The V call is TRBV3-1 (or the pseudogene TRBV3-2), the J call TRBJ2-5, with TRBD2 identical over 9 bases. The junction had 13 bases not matched to a gene; V was cut back by 0 bases and J by 2 bases. Germline V gene lookup returns CDR1 LGHDT and CDR2 YNNKEL (reference sequence). The CDR3 totals 19 residues. The CDR3 reads CASSQDRGAASGVQETQYF. In DNA, the CDR3 is TGTGCCAGCAGCCAAGATAGGGGGGCGGCTAGCGGGGTTCAAGAGACCCAGTACTTC.

The chain is built from TRBV10-3 and TRBJ1-3; D may be TRBD1 (5 bases). Trimming took 11 bases from V and 0 from J, leaving 11 bases between them. From germline, CDR1 is ENHRY and CDR2 SYGVKD. There are 13 residues in the CDR3. CDR3 in DNA: TGTGCCTCTCGGGACTTCTCTGGAAACACCATATATTTT. Amino acid sequence: CASRDFSGNTIYF.

J is TRBJ2-2 and V is TRBV20-1; 7 bases line up with TRBD2. V trimming: 3 bases; J trimming: 7 bases; junction bases outside the gene matches: 8. The germline CDR1 and CDR2 sequences are DFQATT and SNEGSKA (reference sequence). The CDR3 runs to 14 residues. CDR3 sequence reads: CSASPGGRGGELFF. As DNA, the CDR3 is TGCAGTGCTAGTCCGGGGGGACGGGGCGGGGAGCTGTTTTTT.

The chain links TRBV7-9 to TRBJ2-5; 14 positions agree with TRBD2. Germline V lookup: CDR1 SEHNR, CDR2 FQNEAQ (reference sequence). The V and J ends lost 4 bases and 7 bases, in that order; junction bases with no gene match: 5. The CDR3 has 15 amino acids. CDR3 in amino acids: CASSWTSGGPGTQYF. The CDR3 DNA is TGTGCCAGCAGCTGGACTAGCGGGGGGCCCGGGACCCAGTACTTC.

In regard to this clone: The same CDR3 also results from other DNA sequences found in this sample. The chain uses TRBV2 and TRBJ1-2; tentative D call: TRBD1 (5 bases). Germline V lookup: CDR1 SNHLY, CDR2 FYNNEI. The CDR3 consists of 13 residues. Trimming took off 3 bases at V and 2 bases at J, with 7 bases between the two ends. In DNA, the CDR3 is TGTGCCAGCAGTGATCAGGGAAACTATGGCTACACCTTC. Protein product: CASSDQGNYGYTF.

Points on this clone: Other DNA sequences in the sample encode the same CDR3. The chain joins TRBV19 to TRBJ2-3; the match to TRBD2 covers 11 bases. The V gene end was trimmed by 7 bases and the J gene end by 2 bases; junction bases not matched to a gene: 5. The CDR3 is made up of 15 amino acids. Germline assignment: CDR1 LNHDA and CDR2 SQIVND (reference sequence). CDR3 in amino acids: CASTLTSGITDTQYF. In nucleotides, the CDR3 is TGTGCCAGTACCCTGACTAGCGGGATCACAGATACGCAGTATTTT.

This clone was observed once. The chain couples TRBV3-1 (or the pseudogene TRBV3-2) to TRBJ2-6; 8 bases align to TRBD1. Germline values: CDR1 LGHDT, CDR2 YNNKEL (reference sequence). J was trimmed by 0 bases and V by 7 bases; bases with no gene match: 5. CDR3 length: 16 amino acids. The CDR3 sequence: CASNQGAFSGANVLTF. CDR3 sequence (DNA): TGTGCCAGCAACCAGGGGGCCTTCTCTGGGGCCAACGTCCTGACTTTC.

The V call is TRBV6-5, the J call TRBJ2-2; weak D call: TRBD1 (6 bases). Per the germline V gene, CDR1 is MNHEY and CDR2 is SVGAGI. The CDR3 runs 15 residues. Trimming shortened V by 3 bases and J by 2 bases, and 10 bases separated the two germline ends. The DNA of the CDR3 is TGTGCCAGCAGTTATAGGACAGTCAACACCGGGGAGCTGTTTTTT. Its protein product is CASSYRTVNTGELFF.

The chain employs TRBV28 and TRBJ1-3, with 7 nucleotides matching TRBD1. The germline V gene encodes CDR1 MDHEN and CDR2 SYDVKM. This CDR3 has 18 residues. The ends lost 4 bases at V and 4 bases at J; junction bases unmatched: 16. Here the CDR3 DNA reads TGTGCCAGCAGTTCCCCCCTGAAGACAGGGAGATCAGGAAACACCATATATTTT. Its translation: CASSSPLKTGRSGNTIYF.

The chain links TRBV5-4 to TRBJ2-7, with 8 bases identical to TRBD1. Looked up from germline, CDR1 is SGHNT and CDR2 is YYREEE (reference sequence). The junction had 3 bases not matched to a gene; V was cut back by 4 bases and J by 0 bases. CDR3 size: 14 residues. The CDR3, as DNA: TGTGCCAGCAGCCTGGACAGGGCCTCCTACGAGCAGTACTTC. Amino acids: CASSLDRASYEQYF.

The sample holds a few counts of this clone. The genes are TRBV19 and TRBJ1-1, with D perhaps TRBD1 (5 bases). The V gene lost 2 bases and the J gene lost 3 bases, with 7 bases spanning the gap. This CDR3 contains 13 residues. Germline values: CDR1 LNHDA, CDR2 SQIVND (reference sequence). The CDR3 is CASSIRGDTEAFF. As DNA, the CDR3 is TGTGCCAGTAGTATACGGGGGGACACTGAAGCTTTCTTT.

This clone was recorded only once. The V call is TRBV6-5, the J call TRBJ2-2; D might be TRBD2 (5 bases). This CDR3 has 12 residues. V lost 2 bases and J 13 bases, leaving 11 bases between the germline ends. Germline CDR1 MNHEY, CDR2 SVGAGI. CDR3 sequence reads: CASSYAGERLFF. In nucleotides, the CDR3 is TGTGCCAGCAGTTACGCGGGTGAACGGCTGTTTTTT.

This sequence joins TRBV7-9 and TRBJ1-1, with unresolved D. Trimming cost V 1 base and J 4 bases, with 10 bases left between them. The CDR3 is 14 residues long. Germline CDR1 is SEHNR and CDR2 is FQNEAQ (reference sequence). The DNA for the CDR3 is TGTGCCAGCAGCTTAGATCTCGTCGGCACTGAAGCTTTCTTT. Translation: CASSLDLVGTEAFF.

This clone was recorded only once. The chain links TRBV6-5 to TRBJ2-7; D is perhaps TRBD1 (6 bases). CDR1 is MNHEY, CDR2 SVGAGI, per germline. V lost 6 bases to trimming and J lost 2 bases, with 8 bases between them. This CDR3 region has 12 residues. CDR3 bases: TGTGCCAGCAGGGACAGCCCCTACGAGCAGTACTTC. Translating it yields CASRDSPYEQYF.

The chain is built from TRBV6-4 and TRBJ1-1; 9 positions match TRBD1. The CDR3 contains 13 residues. Germline V gives CDR1 MRHNA, CDR2 SNTAGT. V shed 4 bases and J 3 bases; nucleotides not matched to a gene: 0. The chain's CDR3 is CASSGQGDTEAFF. For the CDR3, the DNA is TGTGCCAGCAGTGGACAGGGGGACACTGAAGCTTTCTTT.